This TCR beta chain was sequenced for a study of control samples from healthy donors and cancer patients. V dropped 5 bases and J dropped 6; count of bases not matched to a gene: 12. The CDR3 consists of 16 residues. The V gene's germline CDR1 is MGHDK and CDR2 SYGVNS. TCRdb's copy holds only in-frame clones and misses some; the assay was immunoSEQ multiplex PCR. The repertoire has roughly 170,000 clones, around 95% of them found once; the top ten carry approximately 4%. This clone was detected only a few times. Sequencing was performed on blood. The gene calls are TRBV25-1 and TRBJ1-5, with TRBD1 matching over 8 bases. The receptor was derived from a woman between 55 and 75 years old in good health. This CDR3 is CASSPTLDREAQPQHF. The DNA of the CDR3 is TGTGCCAGCAGTCCGACCCTGGACAGGGAGGCTCAGCCCCAGCATTTT.